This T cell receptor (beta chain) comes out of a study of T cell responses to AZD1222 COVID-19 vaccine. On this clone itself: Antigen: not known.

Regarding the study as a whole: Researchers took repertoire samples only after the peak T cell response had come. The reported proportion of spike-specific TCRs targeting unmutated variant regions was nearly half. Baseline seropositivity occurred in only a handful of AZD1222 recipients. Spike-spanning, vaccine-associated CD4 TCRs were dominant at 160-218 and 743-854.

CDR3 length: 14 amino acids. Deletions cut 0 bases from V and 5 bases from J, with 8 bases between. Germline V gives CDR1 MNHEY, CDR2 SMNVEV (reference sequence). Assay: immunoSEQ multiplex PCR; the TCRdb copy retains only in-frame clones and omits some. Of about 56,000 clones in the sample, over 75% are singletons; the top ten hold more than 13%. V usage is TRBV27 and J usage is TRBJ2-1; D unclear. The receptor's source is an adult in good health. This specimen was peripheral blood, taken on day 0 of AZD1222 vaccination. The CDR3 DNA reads TGTGCCAGCAGTTTATCCAGGAACCACAATGAGCAGTTCTTC. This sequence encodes CASSLSRNHNEQFF.